There are a few counts of the clone carrying this T cell receptor beta chain. The antigen remains unidentified. Trimming shortened V by 0 bases and J by 7 bases, and 10 bases separated the two germline ends. Germline assignment: CDR1 DFQATT and CDR2 SNEGSKA (reference sequence). This CDR3 region has 13 residues. This sample was included in a study of T cell repertoires in cytomegalovirus infection. MiXCR, run by TCRdb on the reads, gives a single entry per CDR3 protein. The sample lists some 310,000 distinct CDR3 sequences, 20% to 25% seen once, with 13% in the top ten. The specimen was cultured PBMCs, collected from culture after CMV antigen stimulation. The receptor was derived from a human donor in good health (CMV status not recorded). Some clones in this sample may be carry-over from other donors' samples. This sequence joins TRBV20-1 and TRBJ2-1; D is undetermined. CDR3 in amino acids: CSAREISRNEQFF. In DNA, the CDR3 is TGCAGTGCTAGAGAAATTAGCCGAAATGAGCAGTTCTTC.